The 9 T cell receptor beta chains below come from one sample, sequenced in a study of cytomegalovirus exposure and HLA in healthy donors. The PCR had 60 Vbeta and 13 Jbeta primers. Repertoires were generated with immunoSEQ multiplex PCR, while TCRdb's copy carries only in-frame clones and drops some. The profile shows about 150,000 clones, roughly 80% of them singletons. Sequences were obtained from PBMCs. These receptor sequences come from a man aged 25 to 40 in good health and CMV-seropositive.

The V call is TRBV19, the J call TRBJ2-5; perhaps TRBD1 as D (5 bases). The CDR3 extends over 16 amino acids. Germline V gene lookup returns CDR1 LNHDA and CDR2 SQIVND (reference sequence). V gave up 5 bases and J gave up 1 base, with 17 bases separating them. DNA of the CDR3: TGTGCCAGTAGTCTTAGGGGCAGGGCATCCCAAGAGACCCAGTACTTC. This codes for CASSLRGRASQETQYF.

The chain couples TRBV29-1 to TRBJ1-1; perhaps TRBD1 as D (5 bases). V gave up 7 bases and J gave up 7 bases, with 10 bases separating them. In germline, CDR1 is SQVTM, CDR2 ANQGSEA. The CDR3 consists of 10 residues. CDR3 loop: CSARGIEAFF. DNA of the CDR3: TGCAGCGCCCGGGGGATTGAAGCTTTCTTT.

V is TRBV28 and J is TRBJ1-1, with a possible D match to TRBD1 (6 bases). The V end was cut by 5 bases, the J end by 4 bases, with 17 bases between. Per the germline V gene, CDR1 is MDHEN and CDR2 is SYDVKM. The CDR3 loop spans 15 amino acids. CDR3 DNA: TGTGCCAGCAGTCCCCGGGAGGGGGTCTCCACTGAAGCTTTCTTT. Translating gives CASSPREGVSTEAFF.

The DNA for the CDR3 is TGTGCCAGCAGCCCAACTCGGGGAGGCCGAGGTACAGGAAACACCATATATTTT. It codes for CASSPTRGGRGTGNTIYF. The chain links TRBV9 to TRBJ1-3; D gene uncertain. The CDR3 contains 18 residues. The germline V and J ends were trimmed by 4 bases and 4 bases, with 24 bases remaining between them. Germline CDR1 SGDLS, CDR2 YYNGEE.

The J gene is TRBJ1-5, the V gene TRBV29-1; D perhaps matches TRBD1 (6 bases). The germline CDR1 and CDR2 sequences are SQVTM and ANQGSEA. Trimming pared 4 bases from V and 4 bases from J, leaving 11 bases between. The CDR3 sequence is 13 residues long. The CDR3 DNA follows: TGCAGCGTTGCAGGGGAGAGGAATCAGCCCCAGCATTTT. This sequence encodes CSVAGERNQPQHF. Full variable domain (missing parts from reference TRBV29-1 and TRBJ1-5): SAVISQKPSRDICQRGTSLTIQCQVDSQVTMMFWYRQQPGQSLTLIATANQGSEATYESGFVIDKFPISRPNLTFSTLTVSNMSPEDSSIYLCSVAGERNQPQHFGDGTRLSIL.

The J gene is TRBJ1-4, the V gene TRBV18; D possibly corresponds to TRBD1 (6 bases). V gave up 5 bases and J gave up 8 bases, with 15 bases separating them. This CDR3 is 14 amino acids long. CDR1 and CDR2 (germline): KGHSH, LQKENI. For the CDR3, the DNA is TGTGCCAGCTCAGAGACAGGCTACGGAGAAAAACTGTTTTTT. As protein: CASSETGYGEKLFF.

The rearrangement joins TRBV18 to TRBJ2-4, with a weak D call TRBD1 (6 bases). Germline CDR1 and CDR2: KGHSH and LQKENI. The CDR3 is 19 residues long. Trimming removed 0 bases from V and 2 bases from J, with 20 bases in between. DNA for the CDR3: TGTGCCAGCTCACCACCTCAGAATAGGGGGATCGGGTCCAAAAACATTCAGTACTTC. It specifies CASSPPQNRGIGSKNIQYF.

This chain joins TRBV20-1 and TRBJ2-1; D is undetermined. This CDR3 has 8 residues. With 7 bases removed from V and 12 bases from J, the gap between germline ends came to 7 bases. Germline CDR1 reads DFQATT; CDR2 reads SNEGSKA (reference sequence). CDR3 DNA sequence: TGCAGTGGTCACGGGCAGTTCTTC. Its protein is CSGHGQFF.

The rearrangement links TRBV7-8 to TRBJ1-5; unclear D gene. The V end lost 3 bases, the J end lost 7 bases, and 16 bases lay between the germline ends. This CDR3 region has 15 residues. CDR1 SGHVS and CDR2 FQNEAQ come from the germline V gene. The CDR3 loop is CASSLSVRAGQPQHF. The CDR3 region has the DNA TGTGCCAGCAGCTTGTCGGTGCGGGCGGGGCAGCCCCAGCATTTT.